Given below is one T cell receptor (beta chain) in context. Antigen specificity is unknown. Sequenced by immunoSEQ multiplex PCR; TCRdb stores in-frame clones only, minus some. The sample holds 50,000 to 70,000 clones, about 82% seen once. This sample is drawn from a study of OX40 agonist ivuxolimab in advanced cancers. As for the study in general: In this cohort, patients received ivuxolimab, an agonistic anti-OX40 (CD134) antibody. Ivuxolimab, which patients received intravenously every 2 weeks, was dosed at 0.01 to 10 mg/kg.

Samples were taken at baseline and on day 1 of cycles 4 and 7. Overall study results and limits: On average, CD8+ T cells had more expanded clones than CD4+.

The germline V gene has CDR1 MNHEY and CDR2 SMNVEV (reference sequence). With 3 bases clipped from V and 3 bases from J, the junction kept 7 bases outside the gene matches. The CDR3 runs 17 residues. The V gene is TRBV27, the J gene TRBJ2-1; 11 nucleotides align to TRBD2. This material consisted of CD4+ or CD8+ T cells sorted from blood, taken in a trial of the OX40 agonist ivuxolimab. This clonotype originated in an adult with an advanced solid tumor such as melanoma, head and neck, liver or kidney cancer. CDR3 sequence reads: CASSFSTGTSGYNEQFF. The CDR3 nucleotides read TGTGCCAGCAGTTTCTCCACCGGGACTAGCGGCTACAATGAGCAGTTCTTC.